The T cell receptor (beta chain) described here comes from a study of shared clonotypes between healthy human individuals. This CDR3 spans 15 amino acids. Germline CDR1 reads MGHDK; CDR2 reads SYGVNS. Trimming took 1 base from V and 4 from J; bases not matched to a gene: 2. Terminally differentiated effector memory CD45RA+ cells were excluded from the naive CD8 cells, which were CD45RO-negative and positively selected for CCR7. Profiling relied on immunoSEQ multiplex PCR, and the TCRdb table lists in-frame clones only, not all of them. The sample lists approximately 840,000 clones; around 96% were seen once.

The sample comprised naive CD8+ T cells sorted from blood. The V gene is TRBV25-1, the J gene TRBJ2-2; 8 bases agree with TRBD1. The TCR sequence derives from a man aged 25-45 years in good health. The CDR3 loop reads CASSELQGVTGELFF. DNA of the CDR3: TGTGCCAGCAGTGAATTACAGGGGGTCACCGGGGAGCTGTTTTTT.